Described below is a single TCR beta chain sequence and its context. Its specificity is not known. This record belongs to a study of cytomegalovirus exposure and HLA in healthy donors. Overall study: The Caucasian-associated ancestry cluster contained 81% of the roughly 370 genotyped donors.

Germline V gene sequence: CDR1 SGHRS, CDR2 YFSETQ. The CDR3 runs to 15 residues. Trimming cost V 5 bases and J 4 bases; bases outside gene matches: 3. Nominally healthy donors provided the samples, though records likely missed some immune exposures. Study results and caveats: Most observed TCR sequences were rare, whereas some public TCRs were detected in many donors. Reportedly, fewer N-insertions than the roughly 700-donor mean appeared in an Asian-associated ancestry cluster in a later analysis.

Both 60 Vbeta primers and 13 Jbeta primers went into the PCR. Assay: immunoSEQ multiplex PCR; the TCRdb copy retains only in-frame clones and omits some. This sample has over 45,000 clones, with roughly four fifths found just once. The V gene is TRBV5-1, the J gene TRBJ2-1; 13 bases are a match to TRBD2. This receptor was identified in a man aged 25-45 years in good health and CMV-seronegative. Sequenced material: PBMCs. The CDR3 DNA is TGCGCCAGCAGAAAACTAGCGGGAGGGTACAATGAGCAGTTCTTC. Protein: CASRKLAGGYNEQFF.